This entry lists 16 T cell receptor beta chains sequenced from one sample in a study of T cells in Graves' hyperthyroidism and ophthalmopathy. Amplified regions were TCR beta CDR3 sequences from RNA transcripts. TCR CDR3 regions were first amplified by RT-PCR with HTBI primers. MiXCR was run by TCRdb on the multiplex PCR reads, yielding one entry per CDR3 protein. The sample records 750,000 to 950,000 distinct CDR3 sequences, over 35% being singletons. The sequenced sample consisted of blood. The receptors derive from a man aged 18 to 30 with Graves' hyperthyroidism.

The sample holds many counts of this clonotype. This chain joins TRBV7-3 and TRBJ1-1; TRBD1 agrees at 7 bases. This CDR3 spans 13 amino acids. V shed 2 bases and J 8 bases; nucleotides not matched to a gene: 5. Germline CDR1 SGHTA, CDR2 FQGTGA. The CDR3 nucleotides read TGTGCCAGCAGCTTACGAGGGGGCGGGGAAGCTTTCTTT. Amino acids: CASSLRGGGEAFF.

Regarding this clonotype: Just one base apart from a much larger clone, this may be a read error. The J gene is TRBJ1-6, the V gene TRBV5-4; the D is unclear. V dropped 0 bases and J dropped 11 bases, with 6 bases sitting between them. The CDR3 length is 12 residues. Germline V gene data show CDR1 as SGHNT and CDR2 as YYREEE (reference sequence). The CDR3, as DNA: TGTGCCAGCAGCTTGGAGCTTACACCCCTCCACTTT. It codes for CASSLELTPLHF.

The V call is TRBV20-1, the J call TRBJ2-5; D possibly corresponds to TRBD2 (5 bases). Germline V gene lookup returns CDR1 DFQATT and CDR2 SNEGSKA (reference sequence). V was pared by 0 bases and J by 5 bases, with 7 bases between. The CDR3 has 12 residues. This CDR3 reads CSAREPGETQYF. CDR3 in DNA: TGCAGTGCTAGAGAGCCGGGGGAGACCCAGTACTTC.

This clonotype was counted at least ten times. The genes are TRBV20-1 and TRBJ2-7; D not resolved. V was shortened by 8 bases and J by 4 bases, with 9 bases between the two germline ends. Germline V CDR1 and CDR2: DFQATT, SNEGSKA (reference sequence). There are 10 residues in the CDR3. CDR3 amino acids: CSLARYEQYF. DNA of the CDR3: TGCAGTCTGGCGAGGTACGAGCAGTACTTC.

Only a few counts were recorded for this clonotype. The chain uses TRBV5-4 and TRBJ1-6; a weak D match, TRBD1 (5 bases). Germline-derived CDR1 and CDR2 are SGHNT and YYREEE (reference sequence). Trimming took off 3 bases at V and 6 bases at J, with 10 bases between the two ends. The CDR3 contains 14 residues. CDR3 sequence reads: CASSSGTPNSPLHF. The CDR3 DNA reads as TGTGCCAGCAGCTCCGGGACTCCTAATTCACCCCTCCACTTT.

Many counts were recorded for this clonotype. CDR3 nucleotides: TGCAGCGTTGACCTCCGGGCTACCGGGGAGCTGTTTTTT. Protein product: CSVDLRATGELFF. J is TRBJ2-2 and V is TRBV29-1; no definite D call. This CDR3 region has 13 residues. With 3 bases removed from V and 5 bases from J, the gap between germline ends came to 10 bases. Germline V gene lookup returns CDR1 SQVTM and CDR2 ANQGSEA.

Comments on this clonotype: A read error may be the cause here, since a much bigger clone is one base away. The DNA for the CDR3 is TGCAGTGCCGTAAGGAGAGAGACCCAGTACTTC. Its translation is CSAVRRETQYF. The chain employs TRBV20-1 and TRBJ2-5; D not resolved. Germline CDR1 reads DFQATT; CDR2 reads SNEGSKA (reference sequence). Trimming shortened V by 6 bases and J by 4 bases, and 9 bases separated the two germline ends. The CDR3 totals 11 residues.

This clonotype has a count of ten or more. The chain employs TRBV7-2 and TRBJ1-4, with D unclear. The CDR3 is 15 amino acids. The germline CDR1 and CDR2 sequences are SGHTA and FQGNSA. Deletions cut 5 bases from V and 0 bases from J, with 10 bases between. The CDR3 DNA sequence: TGTGCCAGCAGCCCGCCTGCCTCAACTAATGAAAAACTGTTTTTT. Its protein is CASSPPASTNEKLFF.

The V call is TRBV5-1, the J call TRBJ2-2; the D is unclear. V lost 1 base and J 7 bases, leaving 17 bases between the germline ends. The CDR3 contains 16 residues. CDR1 is SGHRS, CDR2 YFSETQ, per germline. CDR3 amino acids: CASSLRVVRDGGELFF. DNA of the CDR3: TGCGCCAGCAGCTTGCGTGTCGTGAGAGACGGCGGGGAGCTGTTTTTT.

Of note for this clonotype: The junction departs from the called germline gene at one end, perhaps through a read error. This rearrangement joins TRBV7-6 to TRBJ1-2, with D possibly matching TRBD1 (6 bases). This CDR3 contains 15 residues. Germline assignment: CDR1 SGHVS and CDR2 FNYEAQ. The CDR3 region is CASSNLLRGPEGYTF. The CDR3 DNA reads TGCGCCAGCAGCAACTTACTTCGGGGGCCCGAGGGCTACACCTTC.

This clonotype was seen just once. A read error may account for a junction end that differs from germline. The rearrangement uses TRBV7-2 and TRBJ2-5; D ambiguous. The CDR3 runs to 13 residues. Looked up from germline, CDR1 is SGHTA and CDR2 is FQGNSA. The CDR3 DNA reads TGTGCCGGCAGCTTAGCATTCGGTGAGACCCAGTACTTC. Translating it yields CAGSLAFGETQYF.

This clonotype was seen ten or more times. The chain employs TRBV20-1 and TRBJ1-2; D gene ambiguous. The CDR3 contains 13 residues. The germline V gene encodes CDR1 DFQATT and CDR2 SNEGSKA (reference sequence). Trimming cost V 3 bases and J 2 bases, with 10 bases left between them. In nucleotides, the CDR3 is TGCAGTGCTAGTCGGCATTCAAACTATGGCTACACCTTC. Its translation is CSASRHSNYGYTF.

This clonotype came up many times. The chain recombines TRBV19 with TRBJ2-7; TRBD2 matches 8 bases. Germline CDR1 is LNHDA and CDR2 is SQIVND (reference sequence). This CDR3 comprises 13 residues. Germline trimming cut 8 bases from V and 5 bases from J; bases unmatched to any gene: 8. CDR3 in DNA: TGTGCCAGTTCCGGGACTAGTTTCGACGAGCAGTACTTC. Protein: CASSGTSFDEQYF.

The chain combines TRBV29-1 with TRBJ1-1; a weak D match, TRBD1 (5 bases). Looked up from germline, CDR1 is SQVTM and CDR2 is ANQGSEA. Between the trimmed V and J ends, which lost 6 bases and 5 bases, there was a span of 10 bases. The CDR3 totals 11 residues. The CDR3 DNA reads as TGCAGCGTGGAGCAGGGTACTGAAGCTTTCTTT. Its protein product is CSVEQGTEAFF.

The chain uses TRBV7-8 and TRBJ1-4, with 7 bases identical to TRBD1. The germline gives CDR1 SGHVS, CDR2 FQNEAQ. The V segment lost 6 bases and the J segment 5 bases; nucleotides outside the gene matches: 9. There are 15 residues in the CDR3. For the CDR3, the DNA is TGTGCCAGCAGTACTACAGGGGAAAAGAATGAAAAACTGTTTTTT. It is translated as CASSTTGEKNEKLFF.

The chain has TRBV20-1 and TRBJ2-7; TRBD1 matches at 10 bases. Germline V gene data show CDR1 as DFQATT and CDR2 as SNEGSKA (reference sequence). There are 14 residues in the CDR3. J lost 4 bases, V lost 4 bases, and 7 bases had no gene match. CDR3 in amino acids: CSAIFGTGVYEQYF. For the CDR3, the DNA is TGCAGTGCTATATTCGGGACAGGGGTATACGAGCAGTACTTC.